This TCR beta chain was sequenced in a study of T cell repertoires in cytomegalovirus infection. TCRdb re-derived calls from the reads in MiXCR, one entry per CDR3 protein. The sample lists 450,000 to 550,000 distinct CDR3 sequences; approximately 16% were seen once. CDR3 length: 17 amino acids. The V and J ends lost 0 bases and 4 bases, in that order; junction bases with no gene match: 5. Germline V CDR1 and CDR2: MGHRA, YSYEKL. The sample was CD8+ T cells from PBMCs. This clonotype originated in a human donor in good health (CMV status not recorded). Some clones in this sample may be carry-over from other donors' samples. The chain uses TRBV4-1 and TRBJ2-1, with 11 bases matching TRBD2. The CDR3 DNA reads TGCGCCAGCAGCCAAGATGGGGGACTAGCGGTTTACAATGAGCAGTTCTTC. Translated: CASSQDGGLAVYNEQFF.